The 2 T cell receptor beta chains reported below all come from one sample, sequenced in a study of blood T cell repertoires in COVID-19. Clones were read by immunoSEQ multiplex PCR, and TCRdb kept only the in-frame ones, dropping some. The sample holds 150,000 to 200,000 clones; about four fifths are singletons and the top ten take under 3.5%. Source material: peripheral blood. The receptors originated from a woman aged 80 or over with COVID-19, enrolled during active disease.

J is TRBJ1-1 and V is TRBV10-3; D gene unclear. Germline V gene data show CDR1 as ENHRY and CDR2 as SYGVKD. The CDR3 is 12 amino acids. Trimming pared 3 bases from V and 10 bases from J, leaving 12 bases between. CDR3 in amino acids: CAISDWGDVAFF. CDR3 DNA: TGTGCCATCAGTGATTGGGGAGACGTAGCTTTCTTT.

In its sample, this clone was seen once. J is TRBJ2-1 and V is TRBV20-1, with D uncertain. Germline V gives CDR1 DFQATT, CDR2 SNEGSKA (reference sequence). The V end was cut by 4 bases, the J end by 5 bases, with 3 bases between. The CDR3 sequence is 10 residues long. CDR3 sequence (DNA): TGCAGTGCTATCGACAATGAGCAGTTCTTC. Translated: CSAIDNEQFF.